This T cell receptor beta chain originates from a study of T cell responses to AZD1222 COVID-19 vaccine (dated by TCRdb to 2020 to 2023). Some background on the complete study: AZD1222 recipients with second doses at about 4 weeks or about 12 weeks were pooled, because spike-specific TCR depth and breadth did not differ between schedules. Trial participants were enrolled by age into subgroups of 18-55, 56-69 and 70-plus years, and around 150, 28 and 57 TCR-sequenced participants, respectively, were included in these subgroups. A total of 233 trial participants underwent TCR sequencing, of whom about 210 received two doses of AZD1222 and about 25 received two doses of the MenACWY control vaccine.

Notes on this clone: This clone's antigen is unknown. Base qualities are not recorded, but no much larger clone differs from it by a single base.

In light of the paper, this sample's time point label describes: baseline before first vaccination. Samples from vaccinated people were obtained from the UK trials COV001 and COV002, which included a single-blind randomized controlled phase 2/3 trial of AZD1222 (ChAdOx1 nCoV-19) in healthy adults. Trial participant PBMC samples were collected at day 0 and day 28 after the second dose for TCRbeta chain sequencing. Overall study outcomes, separate from this receptor: Participants were mostly white British, with more females than males. The authors suggested clonal diversity may have been underestimated. Because no day 14 peak-response samples were available, repertoires were characterized only after the peak T cell response. Nearly half of unique spike-specific TCRs reportedly recognized epitopes outside regions mutated in the B.1.351 and B.1.1.7 variants. Spike-specific TCR breadth and depth rose significantly after two AZD1222 doses compared with day 0 and with MenACWY recipients. Vaccine-associated CD4 TCRs spanned the whole spike protein, with dominant responses in regions 160-218 and 743-854. Only a handful of AZD1222 recipients were SARS-CoV-2 seropositive at baseline, limiting conclusions about previously exposed vaccinees. The 56-69-year group was small, and its depth increase did not reach significance, likely because of low power.

The CDR3 regions of human TCRbeta chains were analyzed by immunosequencing. The authors' pipeline ran thus. TCRs in the repertoires were matched against a reference library of SARS-CoV-2-specific TCRs that had been generated with the MIRA antigen-specificity platform. Breadth was defined as the fraction of unique TCRs that were SARS-CoV-2-associated, and depth was defined as the fraction of total T cells that were SARS-CoV-2-associated. Using the MIRA data, each spike-specific TCR was assigned both to the spike region to which the TCR was reactive and to a CD4 or CD8 class. Log10-transformed breadth and depth values were compared by one-way ANOVA with Sidak's multiple comparisons tests. The table comes from immuneACCESS by way of TCRdb, which keeps in-frame sequences with V and J called. Part of the clones is missing from these tables; in studies checked, under half for an unresolved V gene and the rest for unknown reasons. Clone size and the V and J calls come from that table; the DNA yielded D and trimming. For this sample the table gives some 110,000 clones, of which just over 85% were detected only once. Approximately 10% of the sample comes from the top ten.

The CDR3 measures 14 amino acids from cysteine to phenylalanine. The read is trimmed to its CDR3 DNA, 42 bases read in frame from base 1. V gives up 3 bases and J gives up 1 base, and the segment between their germline ends measures 7 bases. Sequences SNHLY (CDR1) and FYNNEI (CDR2) are obtained from the germline V gene. The chain couples TRBV2 to TRBJ1-5; no confident D gene assignment can be made. The sample in question was peripheral blood, obtained on day 0 of AZD1222 vaccination. The source is an adult in good health. The DNA sequence follows: TGTGCCAGCAGTGACGGGCAGAGCAATCAGCCCCAGCATTTT. Its coded protein is CASSDGQSNQPQHF.